This record concerns one TCR beta chain sequence. The antigen it recognizes is unknown. Base qualities are not provided; no much larger clone lies one nucleotide away. The entry originates in a study of PD-L1 blockade in urothelial cancer (dated by TCRdb to the late 2010s). A note on the overall study: Every patient began therapy around 2014 and was given atezolizumab 1,200 mg intravenously every 3 weeks. About 85% of the roughly 29 patients were identified as males with urothelial cancer of bladder origin, and a prior smoking history was reported by 18 of 29 patients. Patients had an ECOG performance status of 0 or 1 and had received between 0 and 3 prior chemotherapy regimens. Blood samples were analyzed at 3 weeks after treatment start (second dose) and at 6 weeks after treatment start. A median of roughly 140,000 T cells and 83,000 or so unique TCRs was obtained from blood samples, and a median clonality of around 0.08 was observed. An exploratory multi-omic analysis was conducted of the somatic, immune and clinical correlates of response to PD-L1 blockade with atezolizumab in urothelial cancer. Pretreatment tumor samples, along with matched peripheral blood collected serially before and after atezolizumab treatment, underwent TCR sequencing. Progression-free survival longer than 6 months counted as durable clinical benefit, and TCR features were additionally tested against both progression-free and overall survival. Whole exome sequencing and RNA sequencing of pretreatment tumors were performed alongside TCR sequencing in the same patients. Durable clinical benefit was achieved by nine patients but not by the remaining 20. Pretreatment blood TCR-seq was available for about 27 patients, at least one posttreatment blood collection was obtained for 25 or so patients, and tumor TCR-seq was available for 25 or so patients.

The time point label corresponds to: pretreatment peripheral blood. A total of 25 to 35 patients with locally advanced or metastatic urothelial carcinoma, treated at Memorial Sloan Kettering on a trial protocol, made up the cohort. Peripheral blood mononuclear cells were collected pretreatment and during treatment, with between 1 and 8 total time points per patient. The Qiagen DNeasy Blood extraction kit was used to purify genomic DNA from total PBMCs and tumor samples. Collected pretreatment and during treatment, PBMCs were isolated and stored as previously described. The CDR3 spans 15 residues, from the cysteine through the phenylalanine. Of the read, only the CDR3 DNA is kept; its 45 bases are in frame from base 1. CDR1 and CDR2 are drawn from the germline V gene (reference sequence): LNHDA, SQIVND. V gives up 5 bases and J gives up 2 bases, and the segment between their germline ends measures 10 bases.

The paper's findings and limits, for the study overall: Because of the small sample size (n ≈ 27) and the many exploratory analyses performed, the results are intended to be regarded as hypothesis-generating. At 3 weeks after the start of treatment, tumor-associated TCR clones in peripheral blood had expanded more in patients with durable benefit (n of about 20, p = 0.022). A pretreatment peripheral blood TCR clonality below the median was linked to improved progression-free and overall survival.

Each PCR received spiked-in synthetic TCR analog templates so that absolute template abundance could be estimated from read counts. Using the immunoSEQ assay, TCRbeta CDR3 regions were amplified from genomic DNA with bias-controlled V and J gene primers. Sequencing of rearranged TCRbeta segments was performed at approximately 20X coverage. In the source study's methods: Clustering was used to correct sequencing errors, and CDR3s were annotated against IMGT so that V, D and J genes could be assigned. Only productive TCRbeta rearrangements were used in downstream analyses, excluding out-of-frame or stop-codon sequences. To compute clonality, Shannon entropy was normalized by the log of the number of unique productive sequences and then subtracted from one. Clones differing between time points or between blood and tumor were identified by Fisher's exact test with Benjamini-Hochberg correction at adjusted p below 0.01. The immuneACCESS repertoire file appears here via TCRdb, limited to in-frame rearrangements. These files lack a portion of the clones; in checked studies, under half of the deficit traces to unresolved V genes, and the cause of the others is not known. Clonal size and the V and J genes are those of that table, whereas D and trimming came from the DNA. The sample yields around 130,000 clones; around 84% were counted once. The ten largest clones take up roughly 3.5% of the sample.

The TCR was taken from a man aged 50 or older with urothelial cancer. The sequence links TRBV19 to TRBJ2-6, with a weak D call of TRBD1 (5 bases match). This material consisted of PBMCs, taken around atezolizumab (anti-PD-L1) treatment. The CDR3 protein: CASSVDRTGANVLTF. Here is the DNA: TGTGCCAGTAGTGTTGACAGAACTGGGGCCAACGTCCTGACTTTC.